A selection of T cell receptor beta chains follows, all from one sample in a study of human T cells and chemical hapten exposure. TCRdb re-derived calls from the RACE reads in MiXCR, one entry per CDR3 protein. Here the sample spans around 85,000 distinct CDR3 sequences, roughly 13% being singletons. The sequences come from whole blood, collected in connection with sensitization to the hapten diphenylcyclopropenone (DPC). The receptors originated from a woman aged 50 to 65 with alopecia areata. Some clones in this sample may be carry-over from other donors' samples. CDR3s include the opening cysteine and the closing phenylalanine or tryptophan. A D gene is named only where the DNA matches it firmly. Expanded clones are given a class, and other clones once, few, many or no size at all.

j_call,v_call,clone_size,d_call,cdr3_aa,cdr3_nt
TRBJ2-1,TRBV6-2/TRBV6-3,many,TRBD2,CASSTRTSGDGNEQFF,TGTGCCAGCAGTACTCGGACTAGCGGAGACGGCAATGAGCAGTTCTTC
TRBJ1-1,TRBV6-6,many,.,CASNQTPMDTEAFF,TGTGCCAGCAACCAGACGCCAATGGACACTGAAGCTTTCTTT
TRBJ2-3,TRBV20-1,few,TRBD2,CSAGLAGGLMADTQYF,TGCAGTGCCGGACTAGCGGGAGGGCTCATGGCAGATACGCAGTATTTT
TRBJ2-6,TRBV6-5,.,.,CASSTQTAGANVLTF,TGTGCCAGCAGTACCCAGACTGCTGGGGCCAACGTCCTGACTTTC
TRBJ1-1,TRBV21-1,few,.,CASEKRGGPLNTEAFF,TGTGCCAGCGAAAAGAGGGGGGGACCGTTGAACACTGAAGCTTTCTTT
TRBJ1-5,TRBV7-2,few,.,CASSELSMAGASQPQHF,TGTGCCAGCAGCGAACTTAGTATGGCCGGGGCAAGTCAGCCCCAGCATTTT
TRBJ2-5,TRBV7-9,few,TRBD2,CASSRGTSQETQYF,TGTGCCAGCAGCCGTGGGACTAGCCAAGAGACCCAGTACTTC
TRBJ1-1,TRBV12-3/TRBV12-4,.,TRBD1,CASSSGTGWREAFF,TGTGCCAGCAGCTCCGGGACAGGGTGGAGAGAAGCTTTCTTT
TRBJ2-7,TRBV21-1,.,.,CASTMTGLSYEQYF,TGTGCCAGCACCATGACAGGGCTCTCCTACGAGCAGTACTTC
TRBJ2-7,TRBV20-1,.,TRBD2,CSASRGSGTPTTSYEQYF,TGCAGTGCTAGTCGGGGTAGCGGGACTCCCACTACCTCCTACGAGCAGTACTTC
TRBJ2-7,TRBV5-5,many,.,CASSWAGPLSYEQYF,TGTGCCAGCAGCTGGGCGGGGCCGCTGAGCTACGAGCAGTACTTC
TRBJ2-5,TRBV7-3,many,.,CASSLSPGSEETQYF,TGTGCCAGCAGCTTAAGCCCCGGGAGTGAGGAGACCCAGTACTTC
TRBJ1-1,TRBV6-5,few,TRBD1,CASSRDRGLSEAFF,TGTGCCAGCAGCCGGGACAGGGGTTTATCGGAAGCTTTCTTT
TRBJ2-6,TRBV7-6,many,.,CASSLGSSGANVLTF,TGTGCCAGCAGCTTAGGGAGTTCTGGGGCCAACGTCCTGACTTTC
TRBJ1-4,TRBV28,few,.,CASSLSRVEKLFF,TGTGCCAGCAGTTTATCCCGGGTTGAAAAACTGTTTTTT
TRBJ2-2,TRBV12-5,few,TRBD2,CASGLGTSGWYTGELFF,TGTGCTAGTGGTCTAGGGACTAGCGGTTGGTACACCGGGGAGCTGTTTTTT
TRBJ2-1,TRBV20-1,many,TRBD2,CSATRTSVYEQFF,TGCAGTGCTACCAGGACTAGCGTCTATGAGCAGTTCTTC
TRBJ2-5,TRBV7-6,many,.,CASSLEAGLETQYF,TGTGCCAGCAGCTTAGAGGCCGGCCTGGAGACCCAGTACTTC
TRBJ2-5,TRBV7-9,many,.,CASSPRWTEETQYF,TGTGCCAGCAGCCCACGATGGACAGAAGAGACCCAGTACTTC
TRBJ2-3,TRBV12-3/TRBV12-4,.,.,CASSASKATQYF,TGTGCCAGCAGTGCTAGCAAGGCTACGCAGTATTTT
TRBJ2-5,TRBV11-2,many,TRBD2,CASSLAGTSGETQYF,TGTGCCAGCAGCCTCGCCGGGACTAGCGGGGAGACCCAGTACTTC
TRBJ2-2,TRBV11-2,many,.,CASSPDRSGANTGELFF,TGTGCCAGCAGCCCGGACCGTAGCGGAGCGAACACCGGGGAGCTGTTTTTT
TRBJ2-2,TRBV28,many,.,CASSPVRAGELFF,TGTGCCAGCAGTCCCGTACGTGCCGGGGAGCTGTTTTTT
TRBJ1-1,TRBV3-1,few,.,CASSQREMNTEAFF,TGTGCCAGCAGCCAGAGAGAGATGAACACTGAAGCTTTCTTT
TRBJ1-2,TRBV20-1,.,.,CSARDGRRTVYGYTF,TGCAGTGCTAGAGACGGAAGGAGGACGGTATATGGCTACACCTTC
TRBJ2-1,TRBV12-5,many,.,CASGLPHGGYNEQFF,TGTGCTAGTGGTTTGCCTCACGGGGGCTACAATGAGCAGTTCTTC
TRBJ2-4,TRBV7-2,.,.,CASSKEAKNIQYF,TGTGCCAGCAGCAAGGAGGCCAAAAACATTCAGTACTTC
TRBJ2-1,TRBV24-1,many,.,CATSDAQAGLSYNEQFF,TGTGCCACCAGTGATGCACAGGCGGGCCTCTCCTACAATGAGCAGTTCTTC
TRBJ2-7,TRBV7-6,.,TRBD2,CASSFSGNHEQYF,TGTGCCAGCAGCTTTAGCGGGAATCACGAGCAGTACTTC
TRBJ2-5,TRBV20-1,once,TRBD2,CSARSSSGRDLQETQYF,TGCAGTGCTAGGTCTTCTAGCGGGAGGGACCTTCAAGAGACCCAGTACTTC
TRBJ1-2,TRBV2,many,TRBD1,CASRRDREGYTF,TGTGCCAGCAGAAGGGACAGGGAAGGCTACACCTTC
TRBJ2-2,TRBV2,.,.,CAAKRSSNTGELFF,TGTGCCGCAAAGCGAAGCAGCAACACCGGGGAGCTGTTTTTT
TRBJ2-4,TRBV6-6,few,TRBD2,CASSYSGGSAKNIQYF,TGTGCCAGCAGTTACTCAGGCGGGAGTGCCAAAAACATTCAGTACTTC
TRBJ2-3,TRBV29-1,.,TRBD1,CSVVTGTGADTQYF,TGCAGCGTCGTAACCGGGACAGGGGCAGATACGCAGTATTTT
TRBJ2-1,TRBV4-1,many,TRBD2,CASSQDASGIVNEQFF,TGCGCCAGCAGCCAAGACGCTAGCGGGATTGTCAATGAGCAGTTCTTC
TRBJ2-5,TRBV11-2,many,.,CASSLRPGEETQYF,TGTGCCAGCAGCTTAAGGCCAGGGGAAGAGACCCAGTACTTC
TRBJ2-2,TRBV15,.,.,CATSRDLSNTGELFF,TGTGCCACCAGCAGAGATCTATCGAACACCGGGGAGCTGTTTTTT
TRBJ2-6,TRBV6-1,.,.,CASDYPKKGLTPASGANVLTF,TGTGCCAGCGATTATCCGAAGAAGGGGCTTACCCCTGCCTCTGGGGCCAACGTCCTGACTTTC
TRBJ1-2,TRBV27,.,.,CASSLSGAGGYTF,TGTGCCAGCAGTTTATCGGGGGCTGGTGGCTACACCTTC
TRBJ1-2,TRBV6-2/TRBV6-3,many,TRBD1,CASSPGGSDYGYTF,TGTGCCAGCAGTCCAGGGGGTTCGGATTATGGCTACACCTTC
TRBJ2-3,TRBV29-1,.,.,CSVDEGWSDTQYF,TGCAGCGTTGACGAGGGGTGGTCAGATACGCAGTATTTT
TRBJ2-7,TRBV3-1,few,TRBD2,CASSQEKVAGGDEQYF,TGTGCCAGCAGCCAAGAGAAGGTAGCGGGAGGTGACGAGCAGTACTTC
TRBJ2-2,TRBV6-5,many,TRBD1,CASRLGQGNTGELFF,TGTGCCAGCAGGCTGGGACAGGGGAACACCGGGGAGCTGTTTTTT
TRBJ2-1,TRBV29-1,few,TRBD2,CSVEPLAGLGQSSYNEQFF,TGCAGCGTAGAGCCGCTAGCGGGCCTAGGGCAAAGCTCCTACAATGAGCAGTTCTTC
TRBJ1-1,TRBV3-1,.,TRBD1,CASSRTRQGGNTEAFF,TGTGCCAGCAGCCGTACGAGGCAGGGGGGGAACACTGAAGCTTTCTTT
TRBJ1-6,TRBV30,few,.,CAWRGPGQPSPLHF,TGTGCCTGGAGAGGCCCGGGACAACCCTCACCCCTCCACTTT
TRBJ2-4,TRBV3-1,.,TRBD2,CASSQVRGGGNIQYF,TGTGCCAGCAGCCAAGTTCGGGGCGGGGGAAACATTCAGTACTTC
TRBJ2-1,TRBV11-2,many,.,CASSTIRGPADRNEQFF,TGTGCCAGCAGCACGATACGGGGACCGGCCGACCGCAATGAGCAGTTCTTC
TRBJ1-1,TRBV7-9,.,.,CASSFQDMGTEAFF,TGTGCCAGCAGCTTCCAGGACATGGGCACTGAAGCTTTCTTT
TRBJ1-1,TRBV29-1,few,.,CSVVPGAQGEAFF,TGCAGCGTGGTACCGGGAGCCCAAGGAGAAGCTTTCTTT
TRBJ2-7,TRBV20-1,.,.,CSARDEGRHHEQYF,TGCAGTGCTAGAGATGAGGGGCGCCACCACGAGCAGTACTTC
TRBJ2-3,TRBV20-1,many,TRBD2,CSARRTSGSTQYF,TGCAGTGCCCGGCGGACTAGCGGAAGTACGCAGTATTTT
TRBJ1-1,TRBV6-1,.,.,CASSSWGTEAFF,TGTGCCAGCAGCAGCTGGGGCACTGAAGCTTTCTTT
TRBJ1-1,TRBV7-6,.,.,CASSLVTGNTEAFF,TGTGCCAGCAGCTTAGTAACAGGGAACACTGAAGCTTTCTTT
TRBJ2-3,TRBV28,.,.,CASSLVTSRADTQYF,TGTGCCAGCAGTTTAGTGACTAGTCGGGCAGATACGCAGTATTTT
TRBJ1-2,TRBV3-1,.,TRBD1,CASSRGTGFNYGYTF,TGTGCCAGCAGCCGAGGGACAGGATTTAACTATGGCTACACCTTC
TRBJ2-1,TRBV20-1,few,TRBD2,CSARDRGGPPRNEQFF,TGCAGTGCTAGAGATCGGGGGGGGCCCCCCCGGAATGAGCAGTTCTTC
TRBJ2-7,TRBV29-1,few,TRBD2,CSVEASGQYEQYF,TGCAGCGTTGAGGCTAGCGGACAATACGAGCAGTACTTC